A selection of T cell receptor beta chains follows, all from one sample in a study of shared clonotypes between healthy human individuals. Only in-frame clones appear in the TCRdb table, and some are missing; sequencing was by immunoSEQ multiplex PCR. The data show about 1.1 million clones, around three quarters seen once. Sequencing used memory CD4+ T cells from PBMCs. The receptor source for this set is a man between 18 and 29 years old in good health. Some clones in this sample may be carry-over from other donors' samples. Both conserved end residues are part of each CDR3. The order of the fields is D gene, V gene, clone size, J gene, CDR3 protein, CDR3 DNA. A D gene is named only where the DNA matches it firmly. Not every row has a clone size; where given, it reads once, few, many or a size class.

>.|TRBV5-6|.|TRBJ1-3
CASSLVGGSGNTIYF
TGTGCCAGCAGCTTGGTTGGGGGATCTGGAAACACCATATATTTT
>TRBD2|TRBV28|.|TRBJ2-5
CASSLAGVGETQYF
TGTGCCAGCAGCCTAGCGGGAGTAGGGGAGACCCAGTACTTC
>TRBD1|TRBV27|.|TRBJ2-5
CASSLLGTAYQETQYF
TGTGCCAGCAGTTTACTCGGGACAGCATACCAAGAGACCCAGTACTTC
>TRBD1|TRBV11-1|once|TRBJ1-2
CASSDLGTGAEDYGYTF
TGTGCCAGCAGCGACCTAGGGACAGGGGCTGAGGACTATGGCTACACCTTC
>.|TRBV9|.|TRBJ2-2
CASSESGELFF
TGTGCCAGCAGCGAGTCCGGGGAGCTGTTTTTT
>.|TRBV5-8|.|TRBJ1-1
CASSLVRGTEAFF
TGTGCCAGCAGCTTGGTCAGGGGCACTGAAGCTTTCTTT
>.|TRBV5-4|.|TRBJ2-3
CASSLGRNTDTQYF
TGTGCCAGCAGCTTGGGCAGGAACACAGATACGCAGTATTTT
>.|TRBV5-1|.|TRBJ2-7
CASSPLGGGSYEQYF
TGCGCCAGCAGCCCCCTAGGAGGGGGGTCCTACGAGCAGTACTTC
>TRBD1|TRBV28|.|TRBJ1-4
CASRAGGTNEKLFF
TGTGCCAGCAGGGCAGGGGGCACTAATGAAAAACTGTTTTTT
>.|TRBV5-4|.|TRBJ1-5
CASSLEFGQPQHF
TGTGCCAGCAGCTTGGAATTCGGTCAGCCCCAGCATTTT
>.|TRBV7-6|.|TRBJ2-1
CASSLDLGRRSYNEQFF
TGTGCCAGCAGCTTAGATTTGGGCAGAAGATCCTACAATGAGCAGTTCTTC
>.|TRBV5-6|.|TRBJ1-1
CASTGTLYGTEAFF
TGTGCCAGCACAGGGACACTCTATGGCACTGAAGCTTTCTTT
>TRBD2|TRBV28|.|TRBJ2-7
CASKKGTSDEQYF
TGTGCCAGCAAGAAAGGGACTAGCGACGAGCAGTACTTC
>.|TRBV5-1|many|TRBJ1-3
CASRPTGTAGNTIYF
TGCGCCAGCAGGCCTACAGGGACGGCTGGAAACACCATATATTTT
>TRBD2|TRBV27|.|TRBJ2-7
CASSSQGLGSHEQYF
TGTGCCAGCAGTTCCCAGGGACTAGGATCCCACGAGCAGTACTTC
>TRBD1|TRBV7-3|many|TRBJ1-5
CASSPGTGWNQPQHF
TGTGCCAGCAGCCCCGGGACAGGGTGGAATCAGCCCCAGCATTTT
>.|TRBV9|.|TRBJ2-1
CASSVGSSRNEQFF
TGTGCCAGCAGCGTAGGGTCATCTCGGAATGAGCAGTTCTTC
>.|TRBV7-9|.|TRBJ1-2
CASSRGEGGYGYTF
TGTGCCAGCAGCCGAGGTGAGGGCGGCTATGGCTACACCTTC
>.|TRBV7-9|.|TRBJ2-5
CASSLFSTFQETQYF
TGTGCCAGCAGCTTATTCTCAACTTTCCAAGAGACCCAGTACTTC
>TRBD1|TRBV27|few|TRBJ1-2
CASSPPLGQGARGYTF
TGTGCCAGCAGTCCTCCCCTAGGACAGGGGGCGCGGGGCTACACCTTC
>.|TRBV6-4|.|TRBJ2-5
CASSEGTGPWETQYF
TGTGCCAGCAGTGAGGGTACCGGGCCATGGGAGACCCAGTACTTC
>.|TRBV28|.|TRBJ2-1
CANSGVGNEQFF
TGTGCCAATTCGGGGGTGGGGAATGAGCAGTTCTTC
>.|TRBV28|.|TRBJ1-4
CASSPGGGRGEKLFF
TGTGCCAGCAGTCCCGGGGGGGGGCGAGGTGAAAAACTGTTTTTT
>TRBD1|TRBV15|few|TRBJ1-2
CATSRAGNHNRGPGYTF
TGTGCCACCAGCAGAGCCGGTAATCATAACAGGGGGCCTGGCTACACCTTC
>TRBD2|TRBV4-1|.|TRBJ2-1
CASSQGASGRVNYNEQFF
TGCGCCAGCAGCCAAGGAGCTAGCGGGAGGGTTAATTACAATGAGCAGTTCTTC
>.|TRBV7-2|.|TRBJ2-5
CASSYNLQETQYF
TGTGCCAGCAGCTACAATCTACAAGAGACCCAGTACTTC
>.|TRBV11-2|.|TRBJ1-3
CASSNLGNTIYF
TGTGCCAGCAGCAACCTAGGAAACACCATATATTTT
>.|TRBV2|.|TRBJ1-2
CASSNRNSGGYTF
TGTGCCAGCAGTAACAGGAATAGTGGTGGCTACACCTTC
>.|TRBV6-5|.|TRBJ1-1
CASSYNLEAFF
TGTGCCAGCAGTTACAACCTTGAAGCTTTCTTT
>TRBD2|TRBV7-2|.|TRBJ2-1
CASSPQWTRGIQRDEQFF
TGTGCCAGCAGCCCCCAATGGACTAGAGGGATTCAGCGAGATGAGCAGTTCTTC
>TRBD1|TRBV29-1|.|TRBJ2-1
CSVEDPDRALYNEQFF
TGCAGCGTTGAAGATCCCGACAGGGCACTCTACAATGAGCAGTTCTTC
>TRBD1|TRBV19|.|TRBJ1-4
CASSTGQSSEKLFF
TGTGCCAGTAGTACGGGACAGAGCTCTGAAAAACTGTTTTTT
>TRBD1|TRBV9|.|TRBJ2-5
CASSAGGQETQYF
TGTGCCAGCAGTGCAGGGGGCCAAGAGACCCAGTACTTC
>.|TRBV14|.|TRBJ2-2
CASSQEVGELFF
TGTGCCAGCAGCCAAGAAGTCGGGGAGCTGTTTTTT
>TRBD2|TRBV2|.|TRBJ2-1
CASSGGLGTSGYNEQFF
TGTGCCAGCAGTGGGGGGTTAGGGACTAGCGGATACAATGAGCAGTTCTTC
>.|TRBV6-5|.|TRBJ1-3
CASSYSKGGNTIYF
TGTGCCAGCAGTTACTCCAAGGGTGGAAACACCATATATTTT
>TRBD2|TRBV6-4|.|TRBJ2-3
CASSLSSSGHTDTQYF
TGTGCCAGCAGTCTTTCTTCTAGCGGCCACACAGATACGCAGTATTTT
>.|TRBV27|once|TRBJ2-7
CASSLSLSFRLGEQYF
TGTGCCAGCAGTTTATCGCTCAGTTTCCGCTTAGGTGAGCAGTACTTC
>.|TRBV5-1|.|TRBJ2-5
CASSGTVSGETQYF
TGCGCCAGCAGCGGCACAGTTTCGGGAGAGACCCAGTACTTC
>.|TRBV7-2|once|TRBJ2-3
CASSSGYSTDTQYF
TGTGCCAGCAGCTCAGGGTACAGCACAGATACGCAGTATTTT
>TRBD2|TRBV4-1|many|TRBJ2-5
CASSQVLSGREKETQYF
TGCGCCAGCAGCCAAGTTCTTTCCGGGAGGGAAAAAGAGACCCAGTACTTC
>TRBD1|TRBV5-1|.|TRBJ1-1
CASSARQGSDTEAFF
TGCGCCAGCAGCGCTAGACAGGGTTCGGACACTGAAGCTTTCTTT
>.|TRBV5-1|many|TRBJ2-7
CASSPRWAGQIYEQYF
TGCGCCAGCAGCCCCCGTTGGGCAGGGCAGATCTACGAGCAGTACTTC